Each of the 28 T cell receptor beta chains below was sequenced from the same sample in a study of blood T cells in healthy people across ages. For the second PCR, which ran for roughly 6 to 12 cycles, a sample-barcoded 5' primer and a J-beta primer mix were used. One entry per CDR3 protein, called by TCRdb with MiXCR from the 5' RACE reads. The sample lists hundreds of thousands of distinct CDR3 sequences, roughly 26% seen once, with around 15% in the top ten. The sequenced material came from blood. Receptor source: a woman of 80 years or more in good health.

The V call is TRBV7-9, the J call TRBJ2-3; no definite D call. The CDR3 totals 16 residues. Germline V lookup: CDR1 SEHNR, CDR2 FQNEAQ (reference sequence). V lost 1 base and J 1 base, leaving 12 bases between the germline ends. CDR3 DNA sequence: TGTGCCAGCAGCTTAGTGGGCACTCAAGGCACAGATACGCAGTATTTT. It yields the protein CASSLVGTQGTDTQYF.

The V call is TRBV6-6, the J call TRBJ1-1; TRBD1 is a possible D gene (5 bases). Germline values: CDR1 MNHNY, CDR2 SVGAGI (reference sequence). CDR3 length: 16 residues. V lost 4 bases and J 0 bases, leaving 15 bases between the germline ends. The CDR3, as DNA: TGTGCCAGCAGTTTAAACGGTGGGGCCATGAACACTGAAGCTTTCTTT. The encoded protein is CASSLNGGAMNTEAFF.

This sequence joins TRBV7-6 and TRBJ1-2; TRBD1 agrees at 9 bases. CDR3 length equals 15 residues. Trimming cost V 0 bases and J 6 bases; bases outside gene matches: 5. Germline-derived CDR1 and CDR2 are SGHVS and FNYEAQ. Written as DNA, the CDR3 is TGTGCCAGCAGCTTAGCCGAGGGACAGGGCGATGGCTACACCTTC. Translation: CASSLAEGQGDGYTF.

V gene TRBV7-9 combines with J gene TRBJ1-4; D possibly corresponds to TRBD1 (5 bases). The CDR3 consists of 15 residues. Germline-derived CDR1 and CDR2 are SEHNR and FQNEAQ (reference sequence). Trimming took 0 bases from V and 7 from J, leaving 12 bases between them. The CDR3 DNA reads TGTGCCAGCAGCTTAGCGACAGTAATCCGTGAAAAACTGTTTTTT. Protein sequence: CASSLATVIREKLFF.

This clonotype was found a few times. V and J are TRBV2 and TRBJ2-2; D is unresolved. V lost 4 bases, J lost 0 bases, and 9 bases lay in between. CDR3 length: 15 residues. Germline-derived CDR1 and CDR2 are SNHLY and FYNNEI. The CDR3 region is CASSAETANTGELFF. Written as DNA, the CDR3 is TGTGCCAGCAGTGCTGAGACGGCGAACACCGGGGAGCTGTTTTTT. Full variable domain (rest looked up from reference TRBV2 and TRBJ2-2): EPEVTQTPSHQVTQMGQEVILRCVPISNHLYFYWYRQILGQKVEFLVSFYNNEISEKSEIFDDQFSVERPDGSNFTLKIRSTKLEDSAMYFCASSAETANTGELFFGEGSRLTVL.

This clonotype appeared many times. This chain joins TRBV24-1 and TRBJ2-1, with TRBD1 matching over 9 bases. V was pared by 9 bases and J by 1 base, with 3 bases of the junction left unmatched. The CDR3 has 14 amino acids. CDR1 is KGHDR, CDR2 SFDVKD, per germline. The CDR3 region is CATRGQGSYNEQFF. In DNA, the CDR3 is TGTGCCACCCGCGGACAGGGGTCCTACAATGAGCAGTTCTTC.

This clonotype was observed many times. The CDR3 spells CASSFDGGNYGYTF. CDR3 DNA sequence: TGTGCCAGCAGCTTCGACGGGGGCAACTATGGCTACACCTTC. This rearrangement joins TRBV7-2 to TRBJ1-2; possibly TRBD1 for D (6 bases). The CDR3 length is 14 residues. CDR1 and CDR2 from the germline V gene are SGHTA and FQGNSA. Trimming removed 3 bases from V and 2 bases from J, with 10 bases in between. Drawing the rest from reference TRBV7-2 and TRBJ1-2, the complete variable domain is GAGVSQSPSNKVTEKGKDVELRCDPISGHTALYWYRQSLGQGLEFLIYFQGNSAPDKSGLPSDRFSAERTGGSVSTLTIQRTQQEDSAVYLCASSFDGGNYGYTFGSGTRLTVV.

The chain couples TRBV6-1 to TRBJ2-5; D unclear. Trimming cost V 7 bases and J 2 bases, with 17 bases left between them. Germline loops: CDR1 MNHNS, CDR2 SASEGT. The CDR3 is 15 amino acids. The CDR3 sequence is CASKGRALQQETQYF. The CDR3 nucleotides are TGTGCCAGCAAAGGAAGGGCCTTACAACAAGAGACCCAGTACTTC.

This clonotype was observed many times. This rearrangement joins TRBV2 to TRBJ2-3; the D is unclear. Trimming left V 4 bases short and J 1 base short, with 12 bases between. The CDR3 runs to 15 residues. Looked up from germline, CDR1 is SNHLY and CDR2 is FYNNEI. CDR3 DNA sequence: TGTGCCAGCAGTGGTCCCGGGCTCCGCACAGATACGCAGTATTTT. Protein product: CASSGPGLRTDTQYF. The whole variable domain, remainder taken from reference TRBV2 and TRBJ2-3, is EPEVTQTPSHQVTQMGQEVILRCVPISNHLYFYWYRQILGQKVEFLVSFYNNEISEKSEIFDDQFSVERPDGSNFTLKIRSTKLEDSAMYFCASSGPGLRTDTQYFGPGTRLTVL.

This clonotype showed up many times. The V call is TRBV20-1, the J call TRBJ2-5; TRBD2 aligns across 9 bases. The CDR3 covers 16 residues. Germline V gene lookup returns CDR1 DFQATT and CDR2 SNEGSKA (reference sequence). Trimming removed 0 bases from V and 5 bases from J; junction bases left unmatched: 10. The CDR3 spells CSARDRRLAVDETQYF. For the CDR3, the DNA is TGCAGTGCTAGAGATCGACGACTAGCGGTGGATGAGACCCAGTACTTC.

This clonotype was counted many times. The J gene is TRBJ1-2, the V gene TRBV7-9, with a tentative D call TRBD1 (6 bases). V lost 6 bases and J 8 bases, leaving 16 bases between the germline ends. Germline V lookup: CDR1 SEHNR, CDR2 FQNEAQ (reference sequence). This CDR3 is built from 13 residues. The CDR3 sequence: CASSQQGASGYTF. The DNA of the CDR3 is TGTGCCAGCAGTCAACAGGGCGCATCGGGCTACACCTTC.

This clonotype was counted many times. Written as DNA, the CDR3 is TGTGCCACCAGCAGAGACGCCTCTGGGGCCAACGTCCTGACTTTC. This sequence encodes CATSRDASGANVLTF. The chain recombines TRBV15 with TRBJ2-6; no reliable D call. CDR1 and CDR2 from the germline V gene are LNHNV and YYDKDF (reference sequence). Trimming stripped 0 bases from V and 0 bases from J, with 3 bases between. CDR3 length equals 15 residues.

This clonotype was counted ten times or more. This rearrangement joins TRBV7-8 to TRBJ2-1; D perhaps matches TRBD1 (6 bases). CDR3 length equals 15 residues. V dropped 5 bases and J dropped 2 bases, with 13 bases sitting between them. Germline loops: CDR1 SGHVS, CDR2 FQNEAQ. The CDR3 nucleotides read TGTGCCAGCAGCACAGGAGACAGGCCCTACAATGAGCAGTTCTTC. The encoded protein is CASSTGDRPYNEQFF. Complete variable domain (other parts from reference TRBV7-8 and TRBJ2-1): GAGVSQSPRYKVAKRGQDVALRCDPISGHVSLFWYQQALGQGPEFLTYFQNEAQLDKSGLPSDRFFAERPEGSVSTLKIQRTQQEDSAVYLCASSTGDRPYNEQFFGPGTRLTVL.

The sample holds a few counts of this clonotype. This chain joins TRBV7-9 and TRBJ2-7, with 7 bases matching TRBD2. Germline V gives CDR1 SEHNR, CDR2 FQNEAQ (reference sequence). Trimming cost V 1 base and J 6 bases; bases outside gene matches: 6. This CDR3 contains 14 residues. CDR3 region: CASSLGEGMGEQYF. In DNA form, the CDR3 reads TGTGCCAGCAGCTTAGGGGAGGGGATGGGCGAGCAGTACTTC. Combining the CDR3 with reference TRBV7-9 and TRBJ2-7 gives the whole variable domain DTGVSQNPRHKITKRGQNVTFRCDPISEHNRLYWYRQTLGQGPEFLTYFQNEAQLEKSRLLSDRFSAERPKGSFSTLEIQRTEQGDSAMYLCASSLGEGMGEQYFGPGTRLTVT.

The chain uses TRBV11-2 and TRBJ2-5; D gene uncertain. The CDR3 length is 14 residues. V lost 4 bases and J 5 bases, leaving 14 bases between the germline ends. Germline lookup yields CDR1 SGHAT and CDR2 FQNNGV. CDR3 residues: CASSSWTTDETQYF. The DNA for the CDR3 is TGTGCCAGCAGCTCTTGGACCACGGACGAGACCCAGTACTTC.

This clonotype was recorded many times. Here the CDR3 DNA reads TGTGCCAGCTCACCGCCCGTTGGGGGCTCCTACAATGAGCAGTTCTTC. As protein: CASSPPVGGSYNEQFF. V is TRBV18 and J is TRBJ2-1; D tentatively reads TRBD1 or TRBD2 (5 bases each). The V gene's germline CDR1 is KGHSH and CDR2 LQKENI. CDR3 length: 16 residues. Trimming cost V 3 bases and J 0 bases, with 12 bases left between them.

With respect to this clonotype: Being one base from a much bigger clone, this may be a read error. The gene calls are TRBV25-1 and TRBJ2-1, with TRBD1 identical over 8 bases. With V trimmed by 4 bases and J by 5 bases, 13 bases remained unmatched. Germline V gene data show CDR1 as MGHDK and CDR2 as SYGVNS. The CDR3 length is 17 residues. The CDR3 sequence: CASSGHGTGVLNNEQFF. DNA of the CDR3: TGTGCCAGCAGTGGACATGGGACAGGCGTCCTCAACAATGAGCAGTTCTTC.

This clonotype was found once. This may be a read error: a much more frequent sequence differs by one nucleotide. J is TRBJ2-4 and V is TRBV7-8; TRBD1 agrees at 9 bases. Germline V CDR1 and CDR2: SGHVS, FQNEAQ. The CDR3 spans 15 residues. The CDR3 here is CVSSLRQGGENIQYF. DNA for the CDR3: TGTGTCAGCAGCCTGAGACAGGGGGGGGAGAACATTCAGTACTTC.

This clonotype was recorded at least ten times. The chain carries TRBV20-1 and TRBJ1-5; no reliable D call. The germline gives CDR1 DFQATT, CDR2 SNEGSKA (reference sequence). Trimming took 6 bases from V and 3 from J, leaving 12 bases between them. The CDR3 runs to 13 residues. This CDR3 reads CSAASGSNQPQHF. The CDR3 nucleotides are TGCAGTGCCGCGTCAGGCTCCAATCAGCCCCAGCATTTT.

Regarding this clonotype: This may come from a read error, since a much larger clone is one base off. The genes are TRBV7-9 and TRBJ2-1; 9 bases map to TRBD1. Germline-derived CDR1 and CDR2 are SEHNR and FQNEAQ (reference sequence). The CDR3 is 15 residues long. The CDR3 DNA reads TGTGCCAGCAGCTTAAGGACAGGGGATTACAATGAGCAGGTCTTC. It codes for CASSLRTGDYNEQVF. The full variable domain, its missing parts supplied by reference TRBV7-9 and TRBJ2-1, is DTGVSQNPRHKITKRGQNVTFRCDPISEHNRLYWYRQTLGQGPEFLTYFQNEAQLEKSRLLSDRFSAERPKGSFSTLEIQRTEQGDSAMYLCASSLRTGDYNEQVFGPGTRLTVL.

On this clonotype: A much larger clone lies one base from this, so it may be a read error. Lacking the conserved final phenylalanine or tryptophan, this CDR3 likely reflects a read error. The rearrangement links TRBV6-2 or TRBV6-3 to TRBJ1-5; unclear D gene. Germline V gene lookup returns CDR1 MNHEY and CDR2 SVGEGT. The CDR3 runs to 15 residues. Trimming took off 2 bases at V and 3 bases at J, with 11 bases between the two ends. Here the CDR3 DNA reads TGTGCCAGCAGTTACCTTGAACACGACAATCAGCCCCAGCATGTT. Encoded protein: CASSYLEHDNQPQHV.

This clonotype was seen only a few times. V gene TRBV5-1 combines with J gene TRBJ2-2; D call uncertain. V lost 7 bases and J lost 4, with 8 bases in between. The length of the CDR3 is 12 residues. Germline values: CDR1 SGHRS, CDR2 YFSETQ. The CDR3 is CASRETTGELFF. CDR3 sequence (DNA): TGCGCCAGCCGAGAGACCACCGGGGAGCTGTTTTTT.

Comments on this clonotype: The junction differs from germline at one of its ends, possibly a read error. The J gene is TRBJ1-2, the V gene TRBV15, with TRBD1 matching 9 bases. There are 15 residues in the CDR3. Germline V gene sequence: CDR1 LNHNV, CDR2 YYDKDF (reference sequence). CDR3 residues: CATGRGGDRVYGYTF. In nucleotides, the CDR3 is TGTGCCACCGGCAGAGGGGGGGACAGGGTCTATGGCTACACCTTC. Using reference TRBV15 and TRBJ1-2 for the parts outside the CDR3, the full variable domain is DAMVIQNPRYQVTQFGKPVTLSCSQTLNHNVMYWYQQKSSQAPKLLFHYYDKDFNNEADTPDNFQSRRPNTSFCFLDIRSPGLGDTAMYLCATGRGGDRVYGYTFGSGTRLTVV.

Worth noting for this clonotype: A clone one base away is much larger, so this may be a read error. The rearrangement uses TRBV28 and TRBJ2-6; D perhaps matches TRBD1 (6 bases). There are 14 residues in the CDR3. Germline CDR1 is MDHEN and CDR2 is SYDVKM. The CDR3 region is CASSNRAGANVRTF. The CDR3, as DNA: TGTGCAAGCTCCAACAGGGCCGGGGCCAACGTCCGGACTTTC.

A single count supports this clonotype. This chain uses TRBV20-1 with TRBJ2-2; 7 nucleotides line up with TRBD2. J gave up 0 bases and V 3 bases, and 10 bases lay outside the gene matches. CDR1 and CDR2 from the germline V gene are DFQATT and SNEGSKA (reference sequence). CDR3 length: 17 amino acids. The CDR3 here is CSARDTRGRSNTGELFF. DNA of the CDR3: TGCAGTGCTAGGGACACGCGGGGGAGATCGAACACCGGGGAGCTGTTTTTT.

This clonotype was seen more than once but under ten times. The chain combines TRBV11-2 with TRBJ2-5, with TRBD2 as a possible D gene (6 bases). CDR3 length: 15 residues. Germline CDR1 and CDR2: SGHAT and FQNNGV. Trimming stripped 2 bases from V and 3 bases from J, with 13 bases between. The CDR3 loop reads CASSLRGAVKETQYF. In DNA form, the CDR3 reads TGTGCCAGCAGCTTACGCGGGGCAGTTAAAGAGACCCAGTACTTC.

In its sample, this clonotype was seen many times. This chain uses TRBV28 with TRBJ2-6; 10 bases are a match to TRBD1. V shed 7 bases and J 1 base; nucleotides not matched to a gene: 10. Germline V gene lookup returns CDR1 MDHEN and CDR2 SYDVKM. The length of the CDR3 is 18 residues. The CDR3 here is CASITGGQGVSGANVLTF. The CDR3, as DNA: TGTGCCAGCATTACCGGTGGACAGGGGGTATCTGGGGCCAACGTCCTGACTTTC.

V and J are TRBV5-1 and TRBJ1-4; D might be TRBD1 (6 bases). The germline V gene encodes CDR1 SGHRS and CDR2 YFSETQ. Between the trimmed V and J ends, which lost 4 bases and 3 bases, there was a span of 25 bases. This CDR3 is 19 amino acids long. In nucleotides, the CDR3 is TGCGCCAGCAGCGCCTCATCTAGACAGGACTCCCTTTCTAATGAAAAACTGTTTTTT. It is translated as CASSASSRQDSLSNEKLFF.